A single sample is the source of the 26 T cell receptor beta chains below, sequenced in a study of control samples from healthy donors and cancer patients (dated by TCRdb to the early 2020s). Receptors were amplified or captured by the immunoSEQ multiplex PCR assay. This immuneACCESS table, as held by TCRdb, lists in-frame sequences with V and J called but not all clones. Of the missing ones, under half trace to an unresolved V gene in checked studies; the others have no known cause. This sample gives more than 85,000 clones in total; over 75% of them show up just once. The ten biggest clones cover 4.4% of the sample. Material: blood. Receptor source: a human donor in good health. The donor label of this sample is uncertain.

The chain combines TRBV12-3 or TRBV12-4 with TRBJ2-4; D unclear. The length of the CDR3 is 13 residues. V was clipped by 7 bases and J by 5 bases, with 12 bases between them. The chain's CDR3 is CASTKPSQNIQYF. CDR3 DNA: TGTGCCAGCACCAAACCGTCGCAAAACATTCAGTACTTC.

V usage is TRBV12-3 or TRBV12-4 and J usage is TRBJ2-5; the D gene is possibly TRBD1 (6 bases). Trimming took 3 bases from V and 5 from J, leaving 10 bases between them. The CDR3 runs to 13 residues. DNA for the CDR3: TGTGCCAGCAGTTTTAGGCAGGGGGAGACCCAGTACTTC. Its protein is CASSFRQGETQYF.

The chain is built from TRBV5-1 and TRBJ2-2; D might be TRBD2 (5 bases). Germline V gene data show CDR1 as SGHRS and CDR2 as YFSETQ. The CDR3 sequence is 17 residues long. The V gene lost 0 bases and the J gene lost 0 bases, with 12 bases spanning the gap. CDR3 sequence reads: CASSLDGVLSNTGELFF. The DNA of the CDR3 is TGCGCCAGCAGCTTGGACGGGGTCCTTTCGAACACCGGGGAGCTGTTTTTT.

This clone was found once. J is TRBJ1-2 and V is TRBV19; D is ambiguous. There are 15 residues in the CDR3. V was clipped by 3 bases and J by 2 bases, with 13 bases between them. CDR1 LNHDA and CDR2 SQIVND come from the germline V gene (reference sequence). CDR3 in DNA: TGTGCCAGTAGTATTGTAGAAGACGGGAACTATGGCTACACCTTC. It yields the protein CASSIVEDGNYGYTF. Full variable domain (missing parts from reference TRBV19 and TRBJ1-2): DGGITQSPKYLFRKEGQNVTLSCEQNLNHDAMYWYRQDPGQGLRLIYYSQIVNDFQKGDIAEGYSVSREKKESFPLTVTSAQKNPTAFYLCASSIVEDGNYGYTFGSGTRLTVV.

This rearrangement joins TRBV21-1 to TRBJ1-2; the D call in the table, TRBD1, was not verified against the DNA. TRBV21-1 is annotated as a pseudogene. This CDR3 contains 18 residues. The CDR3 region is CASSKAGTVILANYGYTF. The CDR3 DNA reads as TGTGCCAGCAGCAAAGCCGGGACAGTTATATTAGCTAACTATGGCTACACCTTC.

The V call is TRBV18, the J call TRBJ1-2; 11 bases are a match to TRBD1. Trimming cost V 1 base and J 4 bases; bases outside gene matches: 11. Germline CDR1 and CDR2: KGHSH and LQKENI. This CDR3 spans 18 amino acids. CDR3 sequence reads: CASSPQGAGTGGIYGYTF. DNA of the CDR3: TGTGCCAGCTCACCACAAGGAGCGGGGACAGGGGGTATCTATGGCTACACCTTC.

V and J are TRBV6-5 and TRBJ2-5; 7 positions match TRBD1. CDR1 MNHEY and CDR2 SVGAGI come from the germline V gene. The junction had 7 bases not matched to a gene; V was cut back by 7 bases and J by 2 bases. CDR3 length equals 14 residues. The CDR3: CASTTGALQETQYF. In DNA form, the CDR3 reads TGTGCCAGCACCACAGGGGCCCTTCAAGAGACCCAGTACTTC.

This rearrangement joins TRBV4-1 to TRBJ2-1, with 11 bases that match TRBD2. The germline gives CDR1 MGHRA, CDR2 YSYEKL. The CDR3 consists of 17 residues. The J segment lost 6 bases and the V segment lost 4 bases, leaving 11 bases of the junction unmatched. The DNA for the CDR3 is TGCGCCAGCAGCCGGTCGACAGGGACTAGCGGTCCCAATGAGCAGTTCTTC. Its protein product is CASSRSTGTSGPNEQFF.

The rearrangement links TRBV9 to TRBJ2-2; the D call may be TRBD1 or TRBD2 (5 bases each). The germline gives CDR1 SGDLS, CDR2 YYNGEE. The CDR3 loop spans 17 amino acids. Trimming took off 0 bases at V and 3 bases at J, with 15 bases between the two ends. The CDR3 here is CASSVDGWGTHTGELFF. The CDR3, as DNA: TGTGCCAGCAGCGTAGATGGGTGGGGGACGCACACCGGGGAGCTGTTTTTT.

The chain has TRBV14 and TRBJ2-2; D tentatively fits TRBD1 or TRBD2 (5 bases each). Deletions cut 4 bases from V and 7 bases from J, with 13 bases between. The CDR3 length is 14 residues. Germline-derived CDR1 and CDR2 are SGHDN and FVKESK. DNA for the CDR3: TGTGCCAGCAGCCCCCTTGGGGGTGTCGGGGAGCTGTTTTTT. This sequence encodes CASSPLGGVGELFF.

J is TRBJ2-2 and V is TRBV7-8; D uncertain. Germline-derived CDR1 and CDR2 are SGHVS and FQNEAQ. The CDR3 runs 16 residues. Between the trimmed V and J ends, which lost 1 base and 4 bases, there was a span of 13 bases. The CDR3 sequence is CASSLGVWEGTGELFF. The CDR3 bases are TGTGCCAGCAGCTTAGGGGTCTGGGAAGGCACCGGGGAGCTGTTTTTT.

The chain employs TRBV5-1 and TRBJ2-1; D possibly corresponds to TRBD2 (7 bases). Trimming cost V 6 bases and J 5 bases, with 18 bases left between them. This CDR3 is built from 15 residues. CDR1 and CDR2 (germline): SGHRS, YFSETQ. The CDR3 nucleotides are TGCGCCAGCACCTGGGGGGCGGGGGTCCACAATGAGCAGTTCTTC. Encoded protein: CASTWGAGVHNEQFF.

The chain employs TRBV27 and TRBJ2-1; 11 positions match TRBD2. Trimming took 6 bases from V and 4 from J; bases not matched to a gene: 5. This CDR3 has 15 amino acids. From germline, CDR1 is MNHEY and CDR2 SMNVEV (reference sequence). In DNA form, the CDR3 reads TGTGCCAGCAGCCCCGTAGCGGGGGGGTACAATGAGCAGTTCTTC. It specifies CASSPVAGGYNEQFF.

This clone was picked up one time. CDR3 region: CAWQDQGESTEAFF. The DNA for the CDR3 is TGTGCCTGGCAAGATCAGGGAGAGAGCACTGAAGCTTTCTTT. The chain uses TRBV30 and TRBJ1-1; D is possibly TRBD1 (5 bases). CDR3 length equals 14 residues. V dropped 5 bases and J dropped 4 bases, with 17 bases sitting between them. Germline V lookup: CDR1 GTSNPN, CDR2 SVGIG (reference sequence).

This CDR3 reads CASSIEAGATEAFF. In nucleotides, the CDR3 is TGTGCCAGTAGTATAGAGGCAGGGGCCACTGAAGCTTTCTTT. The J gene is TRBJ1-1, the V gene TRBV19; possible D gene TRBD1, 6 bases. The germline V gene encodes CDR1 LNHDA and CDR2 SQIVND (reference sequence). The CDR3 loop spans 14 amino acids. V was cut by 0 bases and J by 4 bases, with 9 bases left in between.

The rearrangement links TRBV12-3 or TRBV12-4 to TRBJ2-7; D is ambiguous. The CDR3 spans 13 residues. V lost 4 bases to trimming and J lost 4 bases, with 11 bases between them. The CDR3 nucleotides are TGTGCCAGCAGTTCATGGGAACTTTACGAGCAGTACTTC. Its protein is CASSSWELYEQYF.

This chain links TRBV6-5 with TRBJ2-2; D is uncertain. CDR1 and CDR2 from the germline V gene are MNHEY and SVGAGI. The CDR3 has 16 residues. The germline V and J ends were trimmed by 7 bases and 5 bases, with 20 bases remaining between them. CDR3 amino acids: CASNYPQTKLTGELFF. The CDR3 DNA reads as TGTGCCAGCAATTATCCCCAGACAAAGCTTACCGGGGAGCTGTTTTTT.

The rearrangement links TRBV24-1 to TRBJ1-3; no clear D gene. This CDR3 has 14 residues. V lost 4 bases to trimming and J lost 0 bases, with 6 bases between them. In germline, CDR1 is KGHDR, CDR2 SFDVKD. This CDR3 reads CATSDRSSGNTIYF. The CDR3 DNA is TGTGCCACCAGTGACCGGTCCTCTGGAAACACCATATATTTT.

The V gene is TRBV30, the J gene TRBJ1-6; D gene ambiguous. CDR1 is GTSNPN, CDR2 SVGIG, per germline (reference sequence). Deletions cut 4 bases from V and 0 bases from J, with 10 bases between. The CDR3 totals 15 residues. CDR3 DNA sequence: TGTGCCTGGAAGGGTTTCGTCTCCTATAATTCACCCCTCCACTTT. It yields the protein CAWKGFVSYNSPLHF.

The V gene is TRBV30, the J gene TRBJ1-4; TRBD1 matches 8 bases. The CDR3 runs 14 residues. V lost 3 bases and J lost 7; bases outside the gene matches: 7. Germline V gives CDR1 GTSNPN, CDR2 SVGIG (reference sequence). CDR3 sequence: CAWRRGTGPEKLFF. The CDR3 DNA reads TGTGCCTGGAGGCGAGGGACAGGTCCTGAAAAACTGTTTTTT.

J is TRBJ1-5 and V is TRBV28; TRBD1 agrees at 7 bases. Germline CDR1 is MDHEN and CDR2 is SYDVKM. The CDR3 has 14 residues. J gave up 2 bases and V 9 bases, and 7 bases lay outside the gene matches. In DNA form, the CDR3 reads TGTGCCAGTACTTCCCAGGGGGGCAATCAGCCCCAGCATTTT. Translating it yields CASTSQGGNQPQHF.

This chain joins TRBV19 and TRBJ2-7; possibly TRBD1 for D (5 bases). Trimming took off 9 bases at V and 2 bases at J, with 14 bases between the two ends. The germline gives CDR1 LNHDA, CDR2 SQIVND (reference sequence). CDR3 length: 13 amino acids. CDR3 residues: CASTRGNTYEQYF. CDR3 DNA: TGTGCCAGCACAAGGGGTAACACCTACGAGCAGTACTTC.

The rearrangement uses TRBV13 and TRBJ1-2; 9 positions agree with TRBD1. Germline loops: CDR1 PRHDT, CDR2 FYEKMQ (reference sequence). With V trimmed by 5 bases and J by 8 bases, 3 bases remained unmatched. The CDR3 loop spans 12 amino acids. The CDR3 DNA follows: TGTGCCAGCAGCAACAGGGGGCCGGGCTACACCTTC. Amino acids: CASSNRGPGYTF.

The chain couples TRBV5-1 to TRBJ1-3; D perhaps matches TRBD1 (5 bases). Deletions cut 0 bases from V and 1 base from J, with 11 bases between. The CDR3 has 16 amino acids. Germline CDR1 is SGHRS and CDR2 is YFSETQ. The CDR3 here is CASSLVDSSSGNTIYF. As DNA, the CDR3 is TGCGCCAGCAGCTTGGTAGACAGCTCGTCTGGAAACACCATATATTTT.

The chain is built from TRBV10-2 and TRBJ1-6; no clear D gene. CDR1 and CDR2 from the germline V gene are WSHSY and SAAADI. CDR3 size: 12 residues. V dropped 6 bases and J dropped 10 bases, with 10 bases sitting between them. CDR3 loop: CASRDGVSPLHF. CDR3 sequence (DNA): TGCGCCAGCAGGGACGGGGTCTCACCCCTCCACTTT.

This chain links TRBV6-1 with TRBJ2-1; D is possibly TRBD1 or TRBD2 (6 bases each). V was clipped by 3 bases and J by 8 bases, with 20 bases between them. CDR3 size: 16 residues. Germline CDR1 reads MNHNS; CDR2 reads SASEGT. CDR3 region: CASSDGGGWSYDEQFF. CDR3 DNA: TGTGCCAGCAGTGACGGAGGGGGGTGGAGTTACGATGAGCAGTTCTTC.